A single sample is the source of the 23 T cell receptor beta chains below, sequenced in a study of molecular identifiers for immune sequencing clone quantification. TCRdb called the PCR reads again in MiXCR, with one record for every CDR3 protein. The sample yields about 510,000 distinct CDR3 sequences, over 20% seen once. The source material was naive CD8+ T cells from blood, with Jurkat cell RNA spiked in. Subset specified: FACS-sorted CD8+CD4-CCR7+CD45RA+ naive T cells. The source of these receptors is a human donor in good health. Some libraries in this study had Jurkat cell RNA spiked in.

About this clonotype: One junction end does not reproduce the germline sequence, and a read error may be involved. The chain is built from TRBV6-5 and TRBJ2-5; no clear D. Germline V CDR1 and CDR2: MNHEY, SVGAGI. The CDR3 length is 14 residues. CDR3 bases: TGTGCCAGCAGTGGGTGGGCGGAACAAGAGGCCCAGTACTTC. This encodes CASSGWAEQEAQYF.

The sample holds many counts of this clonotype. The chain carries TRBV29-1 and TRBJ2-7, with D perhaps matching TRBD1 (6 bases). Germline CDR1 and CDR2: SQVTM and ANQGSEA. The CDR3 is made up of 13 amino acids. V lost 4 bases and J lost 7, with 17 bases in between. The CDR3 region is CSVVGHGEREQYF. For the CDR3, the DNA is TGCAGCGTTGTGGGACACGGAGAAAGGGAGCAGTACTTC.

This chain links TRBV4-3 with TRBJ2-6, with D hard to call. The germline V gene has CDR1 LGHNA and CDR2 YSLEER. Trimming left V 0 bases short and J 0 bases short, with 9 bases between. This CDR3 spans 17 amino acids. In DNA, the CDR3 is TGCGCCAGCAGCCAAGATCGAATCAACTCTGGGGCCAACGTCCTGACTTTC. It yields the protein CASSQDRINSGANVLTF.

This clonotype was counted once. At one of its ends the junction is not consistent with the germline gene, which may arise from a read error. This chain links TRBV5-6 with TRBJ2-4; D is possibly TRBD1 or TRBD2 (6 bases each). The germline V gene encodes CDR1 SGHDT and CDR2 YYEEEE. The CDR3 is 17 amino acids. The CDR3 sequence: CASSLAWGALRENIRYF. CDR3 nucleotides: TGTGCCAGCAGCTTGGCTTGGGGGGCGTTAAGGGAAAACATTCGGTACTTC.

Comment on this clonotype: Just one base apart from a much larger clone, this may be a read error. A read error is likely, as this CDR3 ends without the conserved phenylalanine or tryptophan. The rearrangement links TRBV4-3 to TRBJ2-7; possibly TRBD1 or TRBD2 for D (5 bases each). Germline-derived CDR1 and CDR2 are LGHNA and YSLEER. V gave up 0 bases and J gave up 3 bases, with 12 bases separating them. This CDR3 has 15 residues. The CDR3 region has the DNA TGCGCCAGCAGCCAAGATCGGGGCTCCTTCTACGAGCAGTACCTC. Protein product: CASSQDRGSFYEQYL.

This clonotype was seen many times. The genes are TRBV28 and TRBJ2-7, with no clear D. Germline V gene data show CDR1 as MDHEN and CDR2 as SYDVKM. This CDR3 has 12 amino acids. Trimming shortened V by 4 bases and J by 6 bases, and 10 bases separated the two germline ends. The CDR3 reads CASSYQFVEQYF. Written as DNA, the CDR3 is TGTGCCAGCAGTTACCAGTTCGTCGAGCAGTACTTC.

There are many counts of this clonotype. The J gene is TRBJ2-5, the V gene TRBV5-1; no clear D gene. The CDR3 extends over 14 amino acids. Trimming cost V 3 bases and J 4 bases, with 13 bases left between them. In germline, CDR1 is SGHRS, CDR2 YFSETQ. CDR3 sequence reads: CASSWTGLGETQYF. As DNA, the CDR3 is TGCGCCAGCAGCTGGACGGGTTTGGGAGAGACCCAGTACTTC.

Only a few counts were recorded for this clonotype. The chain uses TRBV10-3 and TRBJ1-4; D gene uncertain. Per the germline V gene, CDR1 is ENHRY and CDR2 is SYGVKD. Between the trimmed V and J ends, which lost 3 bases and 8 bases, there was a span of 13 bases. The CDR3 runs 14 residues. The CDR3 DNA reads TGTGCCATCAGTGAAGGACCTCCTGGGGAAAAACTGTTTTTT. Protein: CAISEGPPGEKLFF.

J is TRBJ2-1 and V is TRBV11-1, with a tentative D call TRBD1 (6 bases). V lost 2 bases and J lost 8, with 16 bases in between. The CDR3 runs to 15 residues. Germline V CDR1 and CDR2: SGHAT, FQDESV (reference sequence). The CDR3 sequence is CASSLIWGQFDEQFF. DNA for the CDR3: TGTGCCAGCAGCTTAATATGGGGGCAGTTCGATGAGCAGTTCTTC.

This clonotype was seen a handful of times. With a much larger clone just one base away, this may be a read error. This sequence joins TRBV7-9 and TRBJ1-1; D is undetermined. The length of the CDR3 is 13 residues. CDR1 and CDR2 (germline): SEHNR, FQNEAQ (reference sequence). V shed 8 bases and J shed 4 bases, with 14 bases lying between them. CDR3 sequence (DNA): TGTGCCAGCTGGATTCCGGGAGCCACTGAAGCTTTCTTT. As protein: CASWIPGATEAFF.

Only a few counts were recorded for this clonotype. V and J are TRBV13 and TRBJ1-2; D unclear. Deletions cut 4 bases from V and 3 bases from J, with 18 bases between. This CDR3 contains 16 residues. CDR1 is PRHDT, CDR2 FYEKMQ, per germline (reference sequence). CDR3 loop: CASSSTAPQIDYGYTF. The CDR3 region has the DNA TGTGCCAGCAGCTCGACGGCACCGCAGATTGACTATGGCTACACCTTC.

The gene calls are TRBV12-3 or TRBV12-4 and TRBJ1-3, with D possibly TRBD1 on 5 matching bases. The CDR3 loop spans 15 amino acids. Trimming removed 3 bases at V and 4 bases at J, with 13 bases between. The CDR3: CASSLGRVAGNTIYF. In DNA, the CDR3 is TGTGCCAGCAGTTTGGGCAGGGTAGCAGGAAACACCATATATTTT.

A word on this clonotype: No conserved phenylalanine or tryptophan is present at the end of the CDR3, so a read error is the likely explanation. This chain links TRBV18 with TRBJ2-5; unclear D gene. This CDR3 comprises 13 residues. The germline CDR1 and CDR2 sequences are KGHSH and LQKENI. V was cut by 0 bases and J by 2 bases, with 4 bases left in between. CDR3 loop: CASSPPNQETQYL. The CDR3 DNA sequence: TGTGCCAGCTCACCACCTAATCAAGAGACCCAGTACCTC.

Only a few counts were recorded for this clonotype. DNA for the CDR3: TGCGCCAGCAGCCAAGATCCAGCCCAAGAGACCCAGTACTTC. It encodes CASSQDPAQETQYF. The chain carries TRBV4-1 and TRBJ2-5; D remains ambiguous. Germline V gives CDR1 MGHRA, CDR2 YSYEKL. Trimming shortened V by 0 bases and J by 1 base, and 6 bases separated the two germline ends. The CDR3 sequence is 14 residues long.

The V and J genes are TRBV5-8 and TRBJ2-7, with 15 bases matching TRBD2. Trimming cost V 5 bases and J 3 bases; bases outside gene matches: 15. CDR1 SGHTS and CDR2 YDEGEE come from the germline V gene. The CDR3 runs to 19 residues. This chain's CDR3 is CASRPTLGLAGGKFYEQYF. CDR3 in DNA: TGTGCCAGCAGGCCAACTCTGGGACTAGCGGGAGGAAAATTCTACGAGCAGTACTTC. Looking up the rest from reference TRBV5-8 and TRBJ2-7 gives the full variable domain: EAGVTQSPTHLIKTRGQQATLRCSPISGHTSVYWYQQALGLGLQFLLWYDEGEERNRGNFPPRFSGRQFPNYSSELNVNALELEDSALYLCASRPTLGLAGGKFYEQYFGPGTRLTVT.

This clonotype has a count of ten or more. The chain has TRBV20-1 and TRBJ2-7; 7 bases agree with TRBD2. This CDR3 is 16 amino acids long. The J segment lost 1 base and the V segment lost 2 bases, leaving 11 bases of the junction unmatched. Germline loops: CDR1 DFQATT, CDR2 SNEGSKA (reference sequence). Here the CDR3 DNA reads TGCAGTGCTAGATCGGGAGGTTCTGTATGGTCCTACGAGCAGTACTTC. As protein: CSARSGGSVWSYEQYF.

The rearrangement joins TRBV7-2 to TRBJ1-3, with D uncertain. Between the trimmed V and J ends, which lost 2 bases and 0 bases, there was a span of 14 bases. Germline values: CDR1 SGHTA, CDR2 FQGNSA. The CDR3 is made up of 17 amino acids. The CDR3 sequence is CASSLRVGTSSGNTIYF. For the CDR3, the DNA is TGTGCCAGCAGCTTAAGAGTCGGCACCTCCTCTGGAAACACCATATATTTT.

The CDR3 reads CASSLSQGRNTEAFF. In DNA, the CDR3 is TGTGCCAGCAGCTTATCTCAGGGACGGAACACTGAAGCTTTCTTT. This chain joins TRBV7-6 and TRBJ1-1, with a weak D call TRBD1 (5 bases). This CDR3 is built from 15 residues. V shed 2 bases and J shed 1 base, with 11 bases lying between them. The germline gives CDR1 SGHVS, CDR2 FNYEAQ.

Details on this clonotype: A much larger clone lies a single base off, so this may be a read error. This chain connects TRBV4-3 to TRBJ2-7; D tentatively reads TRBD1 or TRBD2 (6 bases each). Germline V lookup: CDR1 LGHNA, CDR2 YSLEER. The CDR3 is 14 residues long. The V gene lost 0 bases and the J gene lost 4 bases, with 10 bases spanning the gap. CDR3 nucleotide sequence: TGCGCCAGCAGCCAAGAGAGGGGGAGGTACGAGCAGTACTTC. It yields the protein CASSQERGRYEQYF.

This clonotype was counted a few times. This chain uses TRBV28 with TRBJ2-7, with TRBD2 as a possible D gene (6 bases). Deletions cut 6 bases from V and 1 base from J, with 28 bases between. Germline CDR1 and CDR2: MDHEN and SYDVKM. The CDR3 contains 19 residues. CDR3 sequence reads: CASSAFGGAAVTRSYEQYF. DNA for the CDR3: TGTGCCAGCAGCGCTTTTGGAGGGGCCGCGGTAACAAGATCCTACGAGCAGTACTTC.

Here the CDR3 reads CPGSVAGTLDTGELFF. The CDR3 nucleotides are TGTCCTGGGAGCGTTGCCGGGACACTTGACACCGGGGAGCTGTTTTTT. V gene TRBV22-1 combines with J gene TRBJ2-2; the D call TRBD1 from the table was never checked on the DNA. TRBV22-1 is listed as a pseudogene. The CDR3 consists of 16 residues.

This clonotype occurred many times. This chain uses TRBV20-1 with TRBJ2-7; 8 bases fit TRBD1. This CDR3 is built from 15 residues. J was trimmed by 3 bases and V by 0 bases; bases with no gene match: 7. Germline assignment: CDR1 DFQATT and CDR2 SNEGSKA (reference sequence). CDR3: CSARDPGQGGYEQYF. DNA of the CDR3: TGCAGTGCTAGAGATCCCGGACAGGGCGGCTACGAGCAGTACTTC.

Details on this clonotype: Lacking the conserved final phenylalanine or tryptophan, this CDR3 likely reflects a read error. This chain uses TRBV9 with TRBJ2-5; D is unclear. V lost 0 bases, J lost 5 bases, and 5 bases lay in between. This CDR3 has 12 amino acids. Germline assignment: CDR1 SGDLS and CDR2 YYNGEE. The CDR3 DNA follows: TGTGCCAGCAGCGTAGGAATGGAGACCCAGTACCTC. Amino acid sequence: CASSVGMETQYL.